These 4 T cell receptor beta chains originate from one sample sequenced in a study of radiotherapy plus CTLA-4 blockade in lung cancer. Generated by immunoSEQ multiplex PCR, the TCRdb table keeps only in-frame clones and is missing some. Among about 46,000 clones listed, 79% were seen once. Material: peripheral blood, obtained from a patient treated with radiotherapy plus ipilimumab. The receptors come from a human donor with non-small cell lung cancer who had a complete response to radiotherapy plus ipilimumab.

This clone has only one observation. This chain links TRBV30 with TRBJ1-3; D possibly corresponds to TRBD1 (5 bases). CDR1 and CDR2 from the germline V gene are GTSNPN and SVGIG (reference sequence). The length of the CDR3 is 14 residues. Trimming shortened V by 1 base and J by 2 bases, and 9 bases separated the two germline ends. The CDR3 DNA reads as TGTGCCTGGAGTGGAGGACAAGCTGGAAACACCATATATTTT. It translates to CAWSGGQAGNTIYF.

This clone was seen a handful of times. V usage is TRBV5-6 and J usage is TRBJ1-5; no reliable D call. Trimming pared 0 bases from V and 5 bases from J, leaving 6 bases between. Germline assignment: CDR1 SGHDT and CDR2 YYEEEE. The CDR3 runs 13 residues. The CDR3 loop is CASSLAGYQPQHF. In nucleotides, the CDR3 is TGTGCCAGCAGCTTGGCGGGGTATCAGCCCCAGCATTTT.

The V call is TRBV18, the J call TRBJ1-5; no clear D gene. This CDR3 region has 13 residues. Trimming removed 2 bases from V and 6 bases from J, with 8 bases in between. The germline V gene encodes CDR1 KGHSH and CDR2 LQKENI. CDR3 sequence reads: CASSPGEGQPQHF. The CDR3 coding sequence is TGTGCCAGCTCACCAGGGGAGGGTCAGCCCCAGCATTTT.

This rearrangement joins TRBV2 to TRBJ1-2, with 7 bases fitting TRBD1. The CDR3 has 15 amino acids. Per the germline V gene, CDR1 is SNHLY and CDR2 is FYNNEI. The V segment lost 4 bases and the J segment 2 bases; nucleotides outside the gene matches: 7. CDR3 bases: TGTGCCAGCAGTGCGACAGGGAGAAAAAACTATGGCTACACCTTC. Translated, it gives CASSATGRKNYGYTF. Drawing the rest from reference TRBV2 and TRBJ1-2, the complete variable domain is EPEVTQTPSHQVTQMGQEVILRCVPISNHLYFYWYRQILGQKVEFLVSFYNNEISEKSEIFDDQFSVERPDGSNFTLKIRSTKLEDSAMYFCASSATGRKNYGYTFGSGTRLTVV.